A single count supports the clone carrying this TCR beta chain. The CDR3 contains 14 residues. Deletions cut 0 bases from V and 7 bases from J, with 10 bases between. Germline CDR1 ENHRY, CDR2 SYGVKD. This record comes from a study of blood T cell repertoires in COVID-19. Method: immunoSEQ multiplex PCR; TCRdb's copy keeps in-frame clones and lacks some. The repertoire has about 160,000 clones, approximately 84% of them found once; the top ten carry about 20%. The J gene is TRBJ1-5, the V gene TRBV10-3, with a tentative D call TRBD1 (5 bases). Material: peripheral blood. The origin of this receptor is a woman older than 75 with acute or convalescent COVID-19. As DNA, the CDR3 is TGTGCCATCAGTGAGTCGGGAGGGGAGCAGCCCCAGCATTTT. Protein product: CAISESGGEQPQHF.